This T cell receptor (beta chain) was retrieved from a study of cytomegalovirus exposure and HLA in healthy donors. PCR was performed using 60 Vbeta and 13 Jbeta primers. The assay was immunoSEQ multiplex PCR, and TCRdb's table has in-frame clones only and misses some. The data hold fewer than 200,000 clones, with around 76% observed a single time. Germline V gives CDR1 MNHEY, CDR2 SVGAGI. The CDR3 totals 14 residues. The ends lost 7 bases at V and 5 bases at J; junction bases unmatched: 7. The genes are TRBV6-5 and TRBJ1-2, with 10 positions matching TRBD1. The receptor was isolated from a female donor in good health and CMV-seronegative. Sequencing was performed on PBMCs. CDR3 DNA: TGTGCCAGCAAGATTGGACAGGGGGTATATGGCTACACCTTC. Protein: CASKIGQGVYGYTF.